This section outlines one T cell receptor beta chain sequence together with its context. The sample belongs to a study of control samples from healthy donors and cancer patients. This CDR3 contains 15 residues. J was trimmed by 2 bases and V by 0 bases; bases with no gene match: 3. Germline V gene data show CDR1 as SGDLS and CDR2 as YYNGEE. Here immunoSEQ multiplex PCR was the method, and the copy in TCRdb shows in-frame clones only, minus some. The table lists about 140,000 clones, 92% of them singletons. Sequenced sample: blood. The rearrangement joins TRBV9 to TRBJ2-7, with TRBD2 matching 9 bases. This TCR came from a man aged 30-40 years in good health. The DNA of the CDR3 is TGTGCCAGCAGCGTAGGTAGCGGGGGTACCTACGAGCAGTACTTC. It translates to CASSVGSGGTYEQYF. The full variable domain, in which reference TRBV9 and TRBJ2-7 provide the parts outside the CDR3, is DSGVTQTPKHLITATGQRVTLRCSPRSGDLSVYWYQQSLDQGLQFLIQYYNGEERAKGNILERFSAQQFPDLHSELNLSSLELGDSALYFCASSVGSGGTYEQYFGPGTRLTVT.